This T cell receptor beta chain is drawn from a study of Ad26.COV2.S vaccination and SARS-CoV-2 variants. Study context: Participants got Ad26.COV2.S intramuscularly, once or twice 56 days apart.

Treatment meaning: 19 received Ad26.COV2.S at low or high dose, single or two shots; roughly five received placebo; per-sample allocation not given. Samples analyzed were those drawn on day 63 after the first vaccine or placebo injection. The study's findings and limits: Among vaccine recipients, spike-specific TCR breadth exceeded that of placebo recipients. Breadth of non-spike TCRs did not differ between vaccinees and placebo recipients.

As concerns this clone: Its antigen is currently unknown.

The CDR3 runs to 16 residues. Germline V CDR1 and CDR2: SGHVS, FNYEAQ. V shed 4 bases, J shed 5 bases, and the junction held 5 bases outside the gene matches. This table comes from immunoSEQ multiplex PCR, and its TCRdb copy is limited to in-frame clones, with some not included. In the table there are hundreds of thousands of clones, around 90% of which are singletons. The sequencing used peripheral blood, collected in a trial of Ad26.COV2.S vaccine versus placebo. The clonotype was recovered from a person between 18 and 65 years old who received the Ad26.COV2.S COVID-19 vaccine or a placebo. The chain is built from TRBV7-6 and TRBJ2-1; 13 bases are a match to TRBD2. CDR3 bases: TGTGCCAGCAGCTCTGAGGGACTAGCGGGGCACAATGAGCAGTTCTTC. Its translation is CASSSEGLAGHNEQFF.